This T cell receptor (beta chain) was profiled in a study of graft-versus-host responses after intestinal transplantation. Study-level background: Recipients obtained multivisceral, liver-intestinal, or isolated intestinal transplants.

The V and J ends lost 4 bases and 5 bases respectively, with 11 bases between them. This CDR3 has 13 amino acids. Germline CDR1 is MNHEY and CDR2 is SMNVEV (reference sequence). Produced via immunoSEQ multiplex PCR; TCRdb's table is partial and in-frame only. The table shows roughly 69,000 clones, with 85% to 95% occurring only once. About this clone: Antigen specificity is unknown.

The rearrangement links TRBV27 to TRBJ2-5; possible D gene TRBD1, 5 bases. The clonotype comes from a human donor who was the organ donor for an intestinal transplant. The sample here was unstimulated CD8+ T cells sorted from spleen or lymph node cells, taken before transplant. The CDR3 DNA follows: TGTGCCAGCAGTTGGGGCGCTTCTGAGACCCAGTACTTC. The encoded protein is CASSWGASETQYF.